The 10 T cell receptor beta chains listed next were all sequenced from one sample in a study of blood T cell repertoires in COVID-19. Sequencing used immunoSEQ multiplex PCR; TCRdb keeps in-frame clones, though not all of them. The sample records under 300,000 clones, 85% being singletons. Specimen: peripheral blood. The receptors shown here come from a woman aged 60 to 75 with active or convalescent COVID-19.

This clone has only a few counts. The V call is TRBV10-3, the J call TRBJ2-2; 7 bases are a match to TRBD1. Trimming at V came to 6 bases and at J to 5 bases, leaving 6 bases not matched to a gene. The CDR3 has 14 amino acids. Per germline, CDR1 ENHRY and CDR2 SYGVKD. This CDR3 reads CAISPGQSTGELFF. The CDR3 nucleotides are TGTGCCATCAGCCCGGGACAGAGTACCGGGGAGCTGTTTTTT.

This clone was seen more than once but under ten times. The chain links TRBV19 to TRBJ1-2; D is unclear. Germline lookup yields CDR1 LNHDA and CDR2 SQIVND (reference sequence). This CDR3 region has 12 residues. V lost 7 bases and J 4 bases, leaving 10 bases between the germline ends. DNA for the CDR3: TGTGCCAGTACCAACCCAGGCTATGGCTACACCTTC. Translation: CASTNPGYGYTF.

The CDR3: CASSLAVWEDTGELFF. The CDR3 DNA reads as TGCGCCAGCAGCTTGGCGGTCTGGGAGGACACCGGGGAGCTGTTTTTT. The V gene is TRBV5-1, the J gene TRBJ2-2; tentatively, D is TRBD2 (6 bases). The CDR3 has 16 residues. Germline V gene sequence: CDR1 SGHRS, CDR2 YFSETQ. V lost 0 bases to trimming and J lost 3 bases, with 12 bases between them.

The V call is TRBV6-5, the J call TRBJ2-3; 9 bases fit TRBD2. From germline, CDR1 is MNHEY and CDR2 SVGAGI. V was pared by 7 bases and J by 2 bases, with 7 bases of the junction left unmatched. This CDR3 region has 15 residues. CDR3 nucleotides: TGTGCCAGCATGCCCAGCGGGGGGATCACAGATACGCAGTATTTT. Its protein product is CASMPSGGITDTQYF.

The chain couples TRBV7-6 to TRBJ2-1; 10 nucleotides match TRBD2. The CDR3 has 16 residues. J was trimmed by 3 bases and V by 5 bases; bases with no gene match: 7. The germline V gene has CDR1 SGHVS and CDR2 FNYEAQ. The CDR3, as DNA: TGTGCCAGCAGCCTTCGAGGGACTAGCGACTACAATGAGCAGTTCTTC. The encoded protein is CASSLRGTSDYNEQFF.

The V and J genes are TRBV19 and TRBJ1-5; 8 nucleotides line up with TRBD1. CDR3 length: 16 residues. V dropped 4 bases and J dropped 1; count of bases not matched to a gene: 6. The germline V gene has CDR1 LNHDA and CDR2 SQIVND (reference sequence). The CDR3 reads CASSNRQGTSNQPQHF. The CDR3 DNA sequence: TGTGCCAGTAGTAATCGACAGGGGACGAGCAATCAGCCCCAGCATTTT.

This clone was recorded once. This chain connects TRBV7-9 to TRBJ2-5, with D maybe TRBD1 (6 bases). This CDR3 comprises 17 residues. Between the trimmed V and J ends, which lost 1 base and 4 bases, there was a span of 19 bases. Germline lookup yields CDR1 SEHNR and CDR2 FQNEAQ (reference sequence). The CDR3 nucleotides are TGTGCCAGCAGCTTAGGGGCGAGGGACATAGGGGGAGAGACCCAGTACTTC. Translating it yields CASSLGARDIGGETQYF.

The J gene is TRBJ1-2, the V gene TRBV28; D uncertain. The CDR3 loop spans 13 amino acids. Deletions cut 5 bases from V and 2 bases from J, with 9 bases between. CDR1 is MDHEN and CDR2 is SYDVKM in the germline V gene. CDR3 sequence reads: CASSTGFNYGYTF. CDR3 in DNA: TGTGCCAGCAGTACGGGTTTCAACTATGGCTACACCTTC.

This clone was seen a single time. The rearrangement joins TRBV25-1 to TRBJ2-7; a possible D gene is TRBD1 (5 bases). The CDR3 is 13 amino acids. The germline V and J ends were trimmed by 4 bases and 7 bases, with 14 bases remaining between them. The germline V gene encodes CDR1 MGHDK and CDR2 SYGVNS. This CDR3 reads CASSAGISAEQYV. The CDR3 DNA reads TGTGCCAGCAGTGCAGGGATCTCTGCTGAGCAGTACGTC.

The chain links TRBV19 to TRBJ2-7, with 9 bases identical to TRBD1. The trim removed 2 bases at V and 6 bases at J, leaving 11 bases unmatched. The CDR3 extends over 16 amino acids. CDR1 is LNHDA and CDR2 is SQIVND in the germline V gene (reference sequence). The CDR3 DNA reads TGTGCCAGTAGTATAATCGTCCGAGACAGGGGGACCGAGCAGTACTTC. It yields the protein CASSIIVRDRGTEQYF.